These T cell receptor beta chains were read from a single sample in a study of blood T cell repertoires in COVID-19. Sequencing was performed with immunoSEQ multiplex PCR; in TCRdb, only in-frame clones are kept and a portion is missing. The table lists fewer than 250,000 clones, about 83% of them singletons. The sequenced material came from peripheral blood. These receptors were taken from a woman aged 50 to 60 with acute or convalescent COVID-19. Each CDR3 is given with its conserved first and last residue. Each record gives: J gene, clone size, CDR3 length, D gene, V gene, CDR3 DNA, CDR3 protein. D genes are given only for firm matches. Clone size is not always given. Where it is, it says once, few, many or a class for expanded clones.

J: TRBJ2-7; size: once; length: 14; D: TRBD2; V: TRBV15; DNA: TGTGCCACCAGCAGGACTAGCGGGAGCTACGAGCAGTACTTC; CDR3: CATSRTSGSYEQYF
J: TRBJ2-7; size: once; length: 12; D: NA; V: TRBV7-2; DNA: TGTGCCAGCAGAAAAAACGAGTACGAGCAGTACTTC; CDR3: CASRKNEYEQYF
J: TRBJ2-7; size: NA; length: 13; D: NA; V: TRBV11-2; DNA: TGTGCCAGCAGGACGGGGAGCTCCTACGAGCAGTACTTC; CDR3: CASRTGSSYEQYF
J: TRBJ2-7; size: few; length: 12; D: NA; V: TRBV30; DNA: TGTGCCTGGAGTGTATCACAATACGAGCAGTACTTC; CDR3: CAWSVSQYEQYF
J: TRBJ2-2; size: few; length: 13; D: NA; V: TRBV5-1; DNA: TGCGCCAGCAGCCTAGATGGCACCGGGGAGCTGTTTTTT; CDR3: CASSLDGTGELFF
J: TRBJ1-1; size: NA; length: 14; D: NA; V: TRBV4-1; DNA: TGCGCCAGCAGCCAAGCGCAGGTTGACACTGAAGCTTTCTTT; CDR3: CASSQAQVDTEAFF
J: TRBJ2-1; size: NA; length: 12; D: NA; V: TRBV27; DNA: TGTGCCAGCAGTTTAGACTTGTTGACGCAGTTCTTC; CDR3: CASSLDLLTQFF
J: TRBJ1-1; size: once; length: 13; D: NA; V: TRBV5-5; DNA: TGTGCCAGCAGACCCGAGACAGACACTGAAGCTTTCTTT; CDR3: CASRPETDTEAFF
J: TRBJ1-5; size: once; length: 14; D: NA; V: TRBV19; DNA: TGTGCCAGTAGCATCCCGGGGATTGGACAGCCCCAGCATTTT; CDR3: CASSIPGIGQPQHF
J: TRBJ1-5; size: NA; length: 16; D: TRBD1; V: TRBV15; DNA: TGTGCCACCAGCAGGGCACGGACAGGGTTGGATCAGCCCCAGCATTTT; CDR3: CATSRARTGLDQPQHF
J: TRBJ2-5; size: NA; length: 17; D: TRBD2; V: TRBV5-1; DNA: TGCGCCAGCAGCAGGACTAGCGGGGGGCCCCTCACAGAGACCCAGTACTTC; CDR3: CASSRTSGGPLTETQYF
J: TRBJ2-7; size: NA; length: 14; D: NA; V: TRBV5-1; DNA: TGCGCCAGCAGCCCGGGTTGGAATCAATACGAGCAGTACTTC; CDR3: CASSPGWNQYEQYF
J: TRBJ1-1; size: NA; length: 14; D: TRBD1; V: TRBV7-9; DNA: TGTGCCAGCAGCTCAGGGGGCCCGGCGGCAGCAGCTTTCTTT; CDR3: CASSSGGPAAAAFF
J: TRBJ2-3; size: NA; length: 19; D: NA; V: TRBV18; DNA: TGTGCCAGCTCACCGTCTGAGGGTTTTGTCCTAACATCGTCAGATACGCAGTATTTT; CDR3: CASSPSEGFVLTSSDTQYF
J: TRBJ1-1; size: few; length: 14; D: TRBD1; V: TRBV10-3; DNA: TGTGCCATCAGCGGCGACAGGGGTATCACTGAAGCTTTCTTT; CDR3: CAISGDRGITEAFF
J: TRBJ2-7; size: NA; length: 13; D: NA; V: TRBV5-1; DNA: TGCGCCAGCAGCTTGGATCCAGACTACGAGCAGTACTTC; CDR3: CASSLDPDYEQYF
J: TRBJ1-6; size: few; length: 15; D: TRBD1; V: TRBV2; DNA: TGTGCCAGCCTAATAGGGACAGGGTATTTTTCACCCCTCCACTTT; CDR3: CASLIGTGYFSPLHF
J: TRBJ2-7; size: NA; length: 13; D: NA; V: TRBV5-1; DNA: TGCGCCAGCAGCTTGGACAGGCCCCACGAGCAGTACTTC; CDR3: CASSLDRPHEQYF
J: TRBJ2-3; size: NA; length: 14; D: NA; V: TRBV30; DNA: TGTGCCGGGACCAACTCGGGGGGCACAGATACGCAGTATTTT; CDR3: CAGTNSGGTDTQYF
J: TRBJ2-1; size: NA; length: 16; D: TRBD1; V: TRBV4-2; DNA: TGTGCCAGCAGCCAAGTTAGGGGGACAGGGGCCAATGAGCAGTTCTTC; CDR3: CASSQVRGTGANEQFF
J: TRBJ2-7; size: NA; length: 14; D: NA; V: TRBV5-6; DNA: TGTGCCAGCAGACAGGAGGGGACCTCCTACGAGCAGTACTTC; CDR3: CASRQEGTSYEQYF